This TCR beta chain was obtained from a study of blood T cell repertoires in COVID-19. Whole-study context: Sites across the United States, Italy and Spain contributed samples from acute and convalescent COVID-19. T cells, B-cell-depleted T cells, or PBMCs provided the cDNA or gDNA that served as material.

Original analysis: Reference gene primer amplification gave estimated nucleated cell counts. TCRdb's table, derived via immunoSEQ multiplex PCR, lists solely in-frame clones and lacks some. For V, J and clone size, that table is used; D and trimming come from the DNA. Among 110,000 or so clones listed, approximately 91% were seen once. The CDR3 is made up of 15 amino acids. The V end lost 7 bases, the J end lost 0 bases, and 14 bases lay between the germline ends. Per germline, CDR1 KGHDR and CDR2 SFDVKD. V is TRBV24-1 and J is TRBJ1-1; weak D call: TRBD1 (6 bases). The receptor was isolated from a woman in her seventies who had recovered from COVID-19. The sequenced material came from peripheral blood. CDR3 DNA: TGTGCCACCAGGGGGGGGGCCAACGTGAACACTGAAGCTTTCTTT. It yields the protein CATRGGANVNTEAFF.